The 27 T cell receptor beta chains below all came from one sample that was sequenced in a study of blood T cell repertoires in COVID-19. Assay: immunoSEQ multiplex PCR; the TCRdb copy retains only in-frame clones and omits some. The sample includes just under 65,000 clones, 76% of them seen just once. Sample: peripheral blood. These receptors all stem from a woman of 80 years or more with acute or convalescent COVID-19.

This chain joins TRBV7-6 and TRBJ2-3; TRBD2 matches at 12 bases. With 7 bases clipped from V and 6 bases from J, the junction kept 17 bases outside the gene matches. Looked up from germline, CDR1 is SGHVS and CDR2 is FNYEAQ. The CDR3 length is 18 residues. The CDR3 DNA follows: TGTGCCAGCAACTGTAGTTCCCGACTAGCGGGAGATAAGGATACGCAGTATTTT. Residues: CASNCSSRLAGDKDTQYF.

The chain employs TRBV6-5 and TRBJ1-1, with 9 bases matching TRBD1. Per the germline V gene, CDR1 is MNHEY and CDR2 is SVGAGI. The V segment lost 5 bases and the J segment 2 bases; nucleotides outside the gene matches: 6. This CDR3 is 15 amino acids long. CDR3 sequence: CASSTDRGGNTEAFF. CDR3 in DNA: TGTGCCAGCAGTACGGACAGGGGTGGAAACACTGAAGCTTTCTTT.

The CDR3 coding sequence is TGTGCCAGCAGTTATGTCAGGGGACAATACACTGAAGCTTTCTTT. Translating gives CASSYVRGQYTEAFF. The gene calls are TRBV6-5 and TRBJ1-1; possible D gene TRBD1, 6 bases. Germline CDR1 is MNHEY and CDR2 is SVGAGI. This CDR3 comprises 15 residues. Trimming took off 3 bases at V and 3 bases at J, with 14 bases between the two ends.

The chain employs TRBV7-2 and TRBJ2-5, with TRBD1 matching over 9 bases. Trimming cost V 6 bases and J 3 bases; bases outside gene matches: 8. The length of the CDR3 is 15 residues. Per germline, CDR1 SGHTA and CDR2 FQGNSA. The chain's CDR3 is CASSAGQGLKETQYF. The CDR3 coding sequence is TGTGCCAGCAGTGCGGGACAGGGACTCAAAGAGACCCAGTACTTC.

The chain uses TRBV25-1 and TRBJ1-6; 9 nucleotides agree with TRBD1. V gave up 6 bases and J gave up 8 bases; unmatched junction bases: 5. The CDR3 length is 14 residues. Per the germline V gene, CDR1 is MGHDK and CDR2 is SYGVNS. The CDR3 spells CASSPTGGDSPLHF. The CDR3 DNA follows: TGTGCCAGCAGCCCGACAGGGGGGGATTCACCCCTCCACTTT.

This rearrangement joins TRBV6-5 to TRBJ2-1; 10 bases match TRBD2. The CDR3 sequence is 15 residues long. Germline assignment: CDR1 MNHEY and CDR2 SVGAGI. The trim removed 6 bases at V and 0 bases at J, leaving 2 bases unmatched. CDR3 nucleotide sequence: TGTGCCAGCAGACGACTAGCGGGCTCCTACAATGAGCAGTTCTTC. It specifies CASRRLAGSYNEQFF.

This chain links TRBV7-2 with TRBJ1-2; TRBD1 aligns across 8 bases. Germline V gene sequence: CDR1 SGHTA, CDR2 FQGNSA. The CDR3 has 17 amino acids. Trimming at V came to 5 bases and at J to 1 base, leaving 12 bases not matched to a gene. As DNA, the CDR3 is TGTGCCAGCAGCGGTACCGGGACAGGAATTTTTAACTATGGCTACACCTTC. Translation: CASSGTGTGIFNYGYTF.

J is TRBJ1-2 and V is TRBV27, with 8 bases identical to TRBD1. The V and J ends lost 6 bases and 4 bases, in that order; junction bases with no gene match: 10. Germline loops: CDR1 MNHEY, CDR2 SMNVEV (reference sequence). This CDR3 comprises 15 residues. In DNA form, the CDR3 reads TGTGCCAGCAGCCCTACCCCCGGACAGGGCTATGGCTACACCTTC. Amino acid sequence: CASSPTPGQGYGYTF.

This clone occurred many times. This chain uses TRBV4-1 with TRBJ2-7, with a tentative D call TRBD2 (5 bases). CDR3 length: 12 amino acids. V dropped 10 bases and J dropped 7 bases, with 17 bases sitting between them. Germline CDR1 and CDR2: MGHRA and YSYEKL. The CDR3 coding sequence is TGCGCCACCCGAGGACTCTCCGGGGAGCAGTACTTC. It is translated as CATRGLSGEQYF.

The CDR3: CSASRASGQETQYF. The DNA of the CDR3 is TGCAGTGCTAGTCGGGCTAGCGGACAAGAGACCCAGTACTTC. V usage is TRBV20-1 and J usage is TRBJ2-5; 7 bases fit TRBD2. V shed 3 bases, J shed 2 bases, and the junction held 6 bases outside the gene matches. Germline V gene lookup returns CDR1 DFQATT and CDR2 SNEGSKA (reference sequence). The CDR3 covers 14 residues.

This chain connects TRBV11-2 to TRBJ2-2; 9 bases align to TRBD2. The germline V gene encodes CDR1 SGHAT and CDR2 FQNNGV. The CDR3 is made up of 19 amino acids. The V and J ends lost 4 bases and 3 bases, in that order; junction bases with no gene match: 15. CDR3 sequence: CASSSSIVGGRAYTGELFF. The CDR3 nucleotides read TGTGCCAGCAGCTCCTCGATTGTGGGCGGGAGGGCCTACACCGGGGAGCTGTTTTTT. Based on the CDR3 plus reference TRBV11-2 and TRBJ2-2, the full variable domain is EAGVAQSPRYKIIEKRQSVAFWCNPISGHATLYWYQQILGQGPKLLIQFQNNGVVDDSQLPKDRFSAERLKGVDSTLKIQPAKLEDSAVYLCASSSSIVGGRAYTGELFFGEGSRLTVL.

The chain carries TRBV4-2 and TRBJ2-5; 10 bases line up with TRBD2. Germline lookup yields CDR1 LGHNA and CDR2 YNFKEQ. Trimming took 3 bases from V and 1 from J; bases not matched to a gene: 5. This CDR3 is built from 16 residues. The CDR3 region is CASSHLGTSAQETQYF. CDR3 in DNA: TGTGCCAGCAGCCACCTCGGGACTAGCGCCCAAGAGACCCAGTACTTC.

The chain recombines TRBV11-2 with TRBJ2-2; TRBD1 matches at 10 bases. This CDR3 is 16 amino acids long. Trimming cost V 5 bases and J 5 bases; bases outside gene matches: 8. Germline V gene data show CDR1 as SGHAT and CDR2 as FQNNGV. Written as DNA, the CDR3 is TGTGCCAGCAGCCGACCCGACAGGGGGCGAACCGGGGAGCTGTTTTTT. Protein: CASSRPDRGRTGELFF.

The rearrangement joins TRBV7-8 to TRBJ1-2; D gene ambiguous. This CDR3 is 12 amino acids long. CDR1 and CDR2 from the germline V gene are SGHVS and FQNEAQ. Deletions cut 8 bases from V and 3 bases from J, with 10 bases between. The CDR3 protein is CASGSVYYGYTF. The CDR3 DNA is TGTGCCAGCGGCTCAGTCTACTATGGCTACACCTTC. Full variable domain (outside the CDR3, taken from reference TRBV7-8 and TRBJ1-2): GAGVSQSPRYKVAKRGQDVALRCDPISGHVSLFWYQQALGQGPEFLTYFQNEAQLDKSGLPSDRFFAERPEGSVSTLKIQRTQQEDSAVYLCASGSVYYGYTFGSGTRLTVV.

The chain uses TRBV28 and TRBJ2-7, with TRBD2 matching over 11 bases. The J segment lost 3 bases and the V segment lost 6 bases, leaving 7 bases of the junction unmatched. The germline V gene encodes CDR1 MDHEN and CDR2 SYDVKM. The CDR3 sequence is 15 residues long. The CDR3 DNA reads TGTGCCAGCAGCCCTACTAGCGGGAGTCTCTACGAGCAGTACTTC. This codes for CASSPTSGSLYEQYF.

The CDR3 spells CASSLPGQGSGNTIYF. CDR3 sequence (DNA): TGTGCCAGCAGTTTGCCCGGACAGGGATCTGGAAACACCATATATTTT. The chain couples TRBV28 to TRBJ1-3; 8 bases agree with TRBD1. Germline V CDR1 and CDR2: MDHEN, SYDVKM. This CDR3 has 16 residues. V lost 3 bases to trimming and J lost 1 base; unmatched junction nucleotides: 5.

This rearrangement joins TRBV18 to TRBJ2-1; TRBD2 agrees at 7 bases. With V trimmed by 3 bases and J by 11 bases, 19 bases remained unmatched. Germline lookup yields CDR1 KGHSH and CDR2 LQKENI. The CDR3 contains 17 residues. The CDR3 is CASSPPGWLAERGKQFF. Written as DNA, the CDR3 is TGTGCCAGCTCACCCCCGGGGTGGCTAGCGGAGAGAGGGAAGCAGTTCTTC.

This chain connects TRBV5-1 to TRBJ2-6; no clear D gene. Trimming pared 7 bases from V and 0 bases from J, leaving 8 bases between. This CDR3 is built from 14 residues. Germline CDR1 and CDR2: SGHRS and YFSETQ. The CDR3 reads CASREVSGANVLTF. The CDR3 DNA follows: TGCGCCAGCCGAGAGGTCTCTGGGGCCAACGTCCTGACTTTC.

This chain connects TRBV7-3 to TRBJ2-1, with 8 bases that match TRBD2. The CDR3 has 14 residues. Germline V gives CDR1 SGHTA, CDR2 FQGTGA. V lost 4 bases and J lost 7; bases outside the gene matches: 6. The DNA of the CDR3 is TGTGCCAGCAGCTCTAACGCGGGGGGTAATGAGCAGTTCTTC. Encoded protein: CASSSNAGGNEQFF.

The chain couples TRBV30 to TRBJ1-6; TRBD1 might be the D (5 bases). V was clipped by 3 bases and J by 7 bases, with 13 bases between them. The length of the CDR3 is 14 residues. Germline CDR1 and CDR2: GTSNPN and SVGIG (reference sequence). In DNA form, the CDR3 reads TGTGCCTGGAGCTCGGGGGGAAGCAATTCACCCCTCCACTTT. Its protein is CAWSSGGSNSPLHF.

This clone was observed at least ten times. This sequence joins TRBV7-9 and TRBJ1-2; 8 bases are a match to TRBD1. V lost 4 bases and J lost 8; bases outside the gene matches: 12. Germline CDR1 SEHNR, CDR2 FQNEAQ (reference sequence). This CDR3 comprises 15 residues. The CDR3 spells CASSSPDRGTNGYTF. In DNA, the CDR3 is TGTGCCAGCAGCTCGCCCGACAGGGGTACGAACGGCTACACCTTC.

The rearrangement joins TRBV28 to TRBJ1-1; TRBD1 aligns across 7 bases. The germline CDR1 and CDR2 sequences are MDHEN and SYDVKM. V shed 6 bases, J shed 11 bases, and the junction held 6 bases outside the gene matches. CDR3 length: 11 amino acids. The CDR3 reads CASRGGQTAFF. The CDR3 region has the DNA TGTGCCAGCAGGGGGGGACAGACGGCTTTCTTT. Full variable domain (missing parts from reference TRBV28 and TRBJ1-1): DVKVTQSSRYLVKRTGEKVFLECVQDMDHENMFWYRQDPGLGLRLIYFSYDVKMKEKGDIPEGYSVSREKKERFSLILESASTNQTSMYLCASRGGQTAFFGQGTRLTVV.

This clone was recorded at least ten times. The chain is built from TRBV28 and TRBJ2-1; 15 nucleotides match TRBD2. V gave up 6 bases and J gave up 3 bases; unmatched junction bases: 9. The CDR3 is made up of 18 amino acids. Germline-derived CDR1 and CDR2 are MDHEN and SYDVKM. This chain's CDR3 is CASRPRGTSGRSYNEQFF. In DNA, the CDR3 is TGTGCCAGCAGACCCCGAGGGACTAGCGGGAGGAGCTACAATGAGCAGTTCTTC.

CDR3 DNA sequence: TGTGCCATCAGTCCGGGACAGTTGAACACTGAAGCTTTCTTT. Its translation is CAISPGQLNTEAFF. The chain employs TRBV10-3 and TRBJ1-1, with 7 bases lining up with TRBD1. V was pared by 5 bases and J by 0 bases, with 3 bases of the junction left unmatched. Germline values: CDR1 ENHRY, CDR2 SYGVKD. CDR3 length: 14 amino acids.

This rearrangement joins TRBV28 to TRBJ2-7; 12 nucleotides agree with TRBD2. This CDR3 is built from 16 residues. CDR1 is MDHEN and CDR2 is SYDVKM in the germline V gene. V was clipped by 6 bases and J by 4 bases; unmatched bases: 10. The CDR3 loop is CASRPSGRARVYEQYF. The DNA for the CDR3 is TGTGCCAGCAGGCCTAGCGGGAGGGCCAGGGTTTACGAGCAGTACTTC.

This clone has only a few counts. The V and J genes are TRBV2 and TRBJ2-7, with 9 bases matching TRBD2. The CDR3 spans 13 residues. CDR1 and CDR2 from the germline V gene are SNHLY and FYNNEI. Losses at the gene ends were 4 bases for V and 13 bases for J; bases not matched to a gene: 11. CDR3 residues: CASSGDPGLAVYF. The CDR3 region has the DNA TGTGCCAGCAGTGGGGACCCGGGACTAGCCGTATACTTC. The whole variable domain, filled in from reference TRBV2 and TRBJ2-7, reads EPEVTQTPSHQVTQMGQEVILRCVPISNHLYFYWYRQILGQKVEFLVSFYNNEISEKSEIFDDQFSVERPDGSNFTLKIRSTKLEDSAMYFCASSGDPGLAVYFGPGTRLTVT.

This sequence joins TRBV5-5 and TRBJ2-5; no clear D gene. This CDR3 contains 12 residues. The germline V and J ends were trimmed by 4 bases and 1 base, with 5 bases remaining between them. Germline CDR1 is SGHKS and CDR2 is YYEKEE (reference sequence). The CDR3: CASSRGQETQYF. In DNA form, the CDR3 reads TGTGCCAGCAGCCGCGGCCAAGAGACCCAGTACTTC. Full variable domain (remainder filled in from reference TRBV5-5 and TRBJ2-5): DAGVTQSPTHLIKTRGQQVTLRCSPISGHKSVSWYQQVLGQGPQFIFQYYEKEERGRGNFPDRFSARQFPNYSSELNVNALLLGDSALYLCASSRGQETQYFGPGTRLLVL.